Given below is one TCR beta chain in context. Trimming took 9 bases from V and 2 from J; bases not matched to a gene: 6. The CDR3 extends over 14 amino acids. CDR1 is MNHEY, CDR2 SVGAGI, per germline. The data originate from a study of blood T cell repertoires in COVID-19. Study-level background: Samples came from the United States, Italy and Spain, spanning acute and convalescent COVID-19.

Clones were sequenced by immunoSEQ multiplex PCR, and TCRdb holds only the in-frame ones, with some missing. The sample consists of 140,000 or so clones, less than 85% of them appearing once. In terms of age and location, participants ranged from about 18 to 95 years and lived in under 30 US areas. Each participant's cohort was designated according to participant-reported clinical history. Contact with a PCR-confirmed or clinician-diagnosed COVID-19 case occurred within 2 weeks of entry. What was sequenced was PBMCs or T cells enriched from blood (not recorded which). This TCR came from a woman aged 18-29 years who had been exposed to COVID-19. The chain couples TRBV6-5 to TRBJ2-5, with 10 bases that match TRBD1. The CDR3 DNA follows: TGTGCCAGTAGACAGGGGGCGAGGCAAGAGACCCAGTACTTC. Translated, it gives CASRQGARQETQYF.